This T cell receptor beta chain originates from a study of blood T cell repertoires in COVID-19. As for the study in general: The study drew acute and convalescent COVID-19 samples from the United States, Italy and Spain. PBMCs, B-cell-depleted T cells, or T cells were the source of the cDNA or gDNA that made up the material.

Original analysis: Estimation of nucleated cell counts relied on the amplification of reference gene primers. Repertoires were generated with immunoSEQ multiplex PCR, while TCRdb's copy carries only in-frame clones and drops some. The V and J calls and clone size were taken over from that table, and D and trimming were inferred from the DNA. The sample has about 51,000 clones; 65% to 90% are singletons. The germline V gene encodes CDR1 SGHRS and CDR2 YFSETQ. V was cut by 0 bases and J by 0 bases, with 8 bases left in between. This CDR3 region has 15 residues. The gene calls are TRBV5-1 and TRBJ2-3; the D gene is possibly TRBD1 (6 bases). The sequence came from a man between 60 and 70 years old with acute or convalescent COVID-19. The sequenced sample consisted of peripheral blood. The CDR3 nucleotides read TGCGCCAGCAGCTTGGGGCAGGGGAGCACAGATACGCAGTATTTT. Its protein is CASSLGQGSTDTQYF.